The clone carrying this TCR beta chain has just a few counts. This specimen belongs to a study of T cell repertoires in cytomegalovirus infection. Study summary: In public TCR beta signatures, there were indications of both CMV infection and matching HLA type.

CDR3 length equals 15 residues. Germline assignment: CDR1 ENHRY and CDR2 SYGVKD. V shed 6 bases and J shed 0 bases, with 13 bases lying between them. TCRdb reprocessed the reads with MiXCR, giving one entry per CDR3 protein. The sample carries roughly 180,000 distinct CDR3 sequences, about 17% recorded once. V gene TRBV10-3 combines with J gene TRBJ2-3; either TRBD1 or TRBD2 may fit D (5 bases each). The sequence derives from a human donor in good health (CMV status not recorded). Some clones in this sample may be carry-over from other donors' samples. Sample: CD8+ T cells from PBMCs. The CDR3, as DNA: TGTGCCATCAGCCATACAGGAGGAAGCACAGATACGCAGTATTTT. This codes for CAISHTGGSTDTQYF.